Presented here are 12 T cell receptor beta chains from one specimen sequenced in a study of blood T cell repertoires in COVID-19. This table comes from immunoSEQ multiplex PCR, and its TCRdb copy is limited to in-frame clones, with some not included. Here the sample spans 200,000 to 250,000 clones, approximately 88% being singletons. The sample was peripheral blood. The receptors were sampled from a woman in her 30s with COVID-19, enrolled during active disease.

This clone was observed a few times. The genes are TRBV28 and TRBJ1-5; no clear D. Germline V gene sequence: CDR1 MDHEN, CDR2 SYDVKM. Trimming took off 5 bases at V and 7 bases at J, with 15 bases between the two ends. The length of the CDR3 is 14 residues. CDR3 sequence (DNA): TGTGCCAGCAGTCCTCTCTCGGGTCAGCAGCCCCAGCATTTT. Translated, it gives CASSPLSGQQPQHF.

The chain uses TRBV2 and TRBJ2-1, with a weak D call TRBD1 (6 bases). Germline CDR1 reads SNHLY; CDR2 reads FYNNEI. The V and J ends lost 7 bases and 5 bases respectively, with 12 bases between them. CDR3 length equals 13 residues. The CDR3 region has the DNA TGTGCCAGCACCCTGGACAGTAACAATGAGCAGTTCTTC. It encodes CASTLDSNNEQFF. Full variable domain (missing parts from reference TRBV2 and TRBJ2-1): EPEVTQTPSHQVTQMGQEVILRCVPISNHLYFYWYRQILGQKVEFLVSFYNNEISEKSEIFDDQFSVERPDGSNFTLKIRSTKLEDSAMYFCASTLDSNNEQFFGPGTRLTVL.

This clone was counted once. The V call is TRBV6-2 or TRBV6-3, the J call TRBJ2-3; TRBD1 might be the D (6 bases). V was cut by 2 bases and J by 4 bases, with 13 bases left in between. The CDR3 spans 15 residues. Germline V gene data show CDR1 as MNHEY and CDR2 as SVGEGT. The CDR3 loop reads CASSYEGVYADTQYF. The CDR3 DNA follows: TGTGCCAGCAGTTACGAGGGGGTCTACGCAGATACGCAGTATTTT.

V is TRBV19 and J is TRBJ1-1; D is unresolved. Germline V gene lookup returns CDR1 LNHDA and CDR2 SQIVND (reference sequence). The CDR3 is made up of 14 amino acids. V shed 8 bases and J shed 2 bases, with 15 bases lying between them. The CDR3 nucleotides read TGTGCCAGTGGGCCCTTCTCTGGCAACACTGAAGCTTTCTTT. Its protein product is CASGPFSGNTEAFF.

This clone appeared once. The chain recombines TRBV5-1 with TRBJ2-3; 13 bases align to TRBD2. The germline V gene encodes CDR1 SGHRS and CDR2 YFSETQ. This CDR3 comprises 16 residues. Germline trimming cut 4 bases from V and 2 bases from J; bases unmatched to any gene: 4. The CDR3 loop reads CASSLGTSGNTDTQYF. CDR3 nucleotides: TGCGCCAGCAGCCTGGGGACTAGCGGGAACACAGATACGCAGTATTTT.

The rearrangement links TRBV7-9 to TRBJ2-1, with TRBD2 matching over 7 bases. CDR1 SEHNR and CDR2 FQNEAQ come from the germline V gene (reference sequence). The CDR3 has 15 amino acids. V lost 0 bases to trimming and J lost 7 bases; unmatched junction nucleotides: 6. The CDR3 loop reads CASSLARGSGNEQFF. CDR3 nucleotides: TGTGCCAGCAGCTTAGCGCGTGGTAGCGGGAATGAGCAGTTCTTC.

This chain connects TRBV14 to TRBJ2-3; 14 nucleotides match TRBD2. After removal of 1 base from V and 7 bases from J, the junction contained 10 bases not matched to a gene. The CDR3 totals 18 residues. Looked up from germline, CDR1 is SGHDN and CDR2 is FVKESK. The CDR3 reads CASSQGGLAGGLYNTQYF. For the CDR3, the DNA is TGTGCCAGCAGCCAAGGCGGACTAGCGGGGGGCCTCTACAATACGCAGTATTTT.

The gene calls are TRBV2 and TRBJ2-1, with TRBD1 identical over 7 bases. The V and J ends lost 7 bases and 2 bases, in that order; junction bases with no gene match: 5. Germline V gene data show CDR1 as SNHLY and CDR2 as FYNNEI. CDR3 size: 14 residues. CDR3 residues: CASKTTGTYNEQFF. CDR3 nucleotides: TGTGCCAGCAAAACGACAGGGACCTACAATGAGCAGTTCTTC.

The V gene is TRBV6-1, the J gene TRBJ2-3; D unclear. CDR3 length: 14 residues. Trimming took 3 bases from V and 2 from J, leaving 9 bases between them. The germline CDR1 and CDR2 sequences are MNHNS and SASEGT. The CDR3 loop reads CASSEQVHTDTQYF. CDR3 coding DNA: TGTGCCAGCAGTGAGCAGGTTCACACAGATACGCAGTATTTT.

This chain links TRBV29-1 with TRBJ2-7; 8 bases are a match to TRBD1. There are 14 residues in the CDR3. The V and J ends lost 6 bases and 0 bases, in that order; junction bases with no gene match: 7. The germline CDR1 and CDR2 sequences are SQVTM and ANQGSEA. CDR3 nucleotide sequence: TGCAGCGTCCTCACAGGGGGTGACTCCTACGAGCAGTACTTC. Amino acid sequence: CSVLTGGDSYEQYF.

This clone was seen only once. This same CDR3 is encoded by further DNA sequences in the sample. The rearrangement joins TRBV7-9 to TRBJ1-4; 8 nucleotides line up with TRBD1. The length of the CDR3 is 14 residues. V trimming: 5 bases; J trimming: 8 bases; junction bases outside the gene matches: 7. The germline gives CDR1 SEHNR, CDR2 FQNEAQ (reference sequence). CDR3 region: CASSPGQGREKLFF. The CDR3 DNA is TGTGCCAGCAGCCCCGGACAGGGTCGCGAAAAACTGTTTTTT.

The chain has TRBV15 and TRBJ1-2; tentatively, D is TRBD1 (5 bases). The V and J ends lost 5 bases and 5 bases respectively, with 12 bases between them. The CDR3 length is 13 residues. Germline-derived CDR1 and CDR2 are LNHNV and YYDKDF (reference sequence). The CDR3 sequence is CATSLSEGYGYTF. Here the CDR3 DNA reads TGTGCCACCAGCCTTTCGGAGGGGTATGGCTACACCTTC.